These 11 T cell receptor beta chains originate from one sample sequenced in a study of shared clonotypes between healthy human individuals (dated by TCRdb to about 2020). Receptor libraries were prepared by the immunoSEQ multiplex PCR assay. TCRdb took this table from immuneACCESS and kept in-frame rearrangements with V and J called. Such tables lack part of the clones; where checked against another copy, unresolved V genes explain under half of the gap, and the rest is unexplained. The sample yields 650,000 to 700,000 clones; less than 95% were counted once. 34% of the sample is in the top ten clones. What was sequenced was memory CD8+ T cells from PBMCs. In light of the paper, this sample's cell subset or site label describes: CD45RO+ cells pooled with CCR7-negative TemRA cells. These receptor sequences come from a man in his late teens or twenties in good health. Some clones in this sample may be carry-over from other donors' samples.

This chain links TRBV2 with TRBJ2-7; TRBD1 might be the D (6 bases). The CDR3 sequence is 15 residues long. The V gene's germline CDR1 is SNHLY and CDR2 FYNNEI. V lost 8 bases to trimming and J lost 0 bases, with 17 bases between them. CDR3 protein: CASPDRSTSSYEQYF. In DNA, the CDR3 is TGTGCCAGCCCAGACAGGTCCACGAGCTCCTACGAGCAGTACTTC.

The chain recombines TRBV19 with TRBJ1-2; D is possibly TRBD1 (6 bases). Between the trimmed V and J ends, which lost 2 bases and 0 bases, there was a span of 16 bases. This CDR3 contains 17 residues. Germline assignment: CDR1 LNHDA and CDR2 SQIVND (reference sequence). The CDR3 loop is CASSIIGQGTANYGYTF. The CDR3 DNA reads as TGTGCCAGTAGTATAATAGGGCAGGGGACGGCTAACTATGGCTACACCTTC.

This chain connects TRBV7-9 to TRBJ1-2; a weak D match, TRBD1 (5 bases). The CDR3 loop spans 11 amino acids. V lost 4 bases and J 11 bases, leaving 11 bases between the germline ends. From germline, CDR1 is SEHNR and CDR2 FQNEAQ (reference sequence). The CDR3 is CASSWDAGYTF. CDR3 DNA sequence: TGTGCCAGCAGCTGGGATGCAGGGTACACCTTC.

This clone was counted only a few times. V and J are TRBV7-9 and TRBJ1-4; D might be TRBD1 (5 bases). This CDR3 region has 14 residues. Germline CDR1 SEHNR, CDR2 FQNEAQ (reference sequence). The germline V and J ends were trimmed by 5 bases and 9 bases, with 16 bases remaining between them. The CDR3 coding sequence is TGTGCCAGCAGCCCCACCCAGGGAGTTAAAAAACTGTTTTTT. It codes for CASSPTQGVKKLFF. The variable domain in full, completed from reference TRBV7-9 and TRBJ1-4, reads DTGVSQNPRHKITKRGQNVTFRCDPISEHNRLYWYRQTLGQGPEFLTYFQNEAQLEKSRLLSDRFSAERPKGSFSTLEIQRTEQGDSAMYLCASSPTQGVKKLFFGSGTQLSVL.

This sequence joins TRBV7-6 and TRBJ2-1; the D gene is possibly TRBD2 (5 bases). CDR3 length: 16 residues. The V end was cut by 2 bases, the J end by 6 bases, with 17 bases between. Looked up from germline, CDR1 is SGHVS and CDR2 is FNYEAQ. The CDR3 protein is CASSLNFGGDTNEQFF. CDR3 nucleotides: TGTGCCAGCAGCTTAAATTTTGGAGGCGACACCAATGAGCAGTTCTTC.

The V gene is TRBV27, the J gene TRBJ2-1; 8 bases match TRBD2. V trimming: 5 bases; J trimming: 4 bases; junction bases outside the gene matches: 13. CDR3 length: 17 amino acids. Germline loops: CDR1 MNHEY, CDR2 SMNVEV (reference sequence). In DNA, the CDR3 is TGTGCCAGCAGTCCCAGCGGGAGACTTGGTGTGTACAATGAGCAGTTCTTC. This translates into CASSPSGRLGVYNEQFF.

The V gene is TRBV7-8, the J gene TRBJ2-3; 9 bases match TRBD2. Germline V CDR1 and CDR2: SGHVS, FQNEAQ. V shed 11 bases, J shed 6 bases, and the junction held 9 bases outside the gene matches. CDR3 length: 13 residues. CDR3 sequence (DNA): TGTGCCGTCGGGGTAGCGGGAGTGGATACGCAGTATTTT. It is translated as CAVGVAGVDTQYF.

This chain uses TRBV7-9 with TRBJ2-5, with 8 bases identical to TRBD1. Per germline, CDR1 SEHNR and CDR2 FQNEAQ (reference sequence). V trimming: 5 bases; J trimming: 5 bases; junction bases outside the gene matches: 13. This CDR3 region has 16 residues. The CDR3 spells CASSRPRGRGRETQYF. DNA for the CDR3: TGTGCCAGCAGCCGCCCCAGGGGGCGCGGTAGGGAGACCCAGTACTTC.

In this sample, this clone turned up a few times. The chain is built from TRBV7-9 and TRBJ1-4; the D is unclear. Trimming cost V 8 bases and J 10 bases, with 11 bases left between them. CDR1 is SEHNR, CDR2 FQNEAQ, per germline (reference sequence). The CDR3 is 11 residues long. In nucleotides, the CDR3 is TGTGCCAGCGGCCCGGGTGGAAAACTGTTTTTT. The encoded protein is CASGPGGKLFF.

The chain has TRBV7-9 and TRBJ2-3; 9 nucleotides agree with TRBD2. The length of the CDR3 is 15 residues. Trimming removed 3 bases from V and 0 bases from J; junction bases left unmatched: 1. CDR1 and CDR2 from the germline V gene are SEHNR and FQNEAQ (reference sequence). Written as DNA, the CDR3 is TGTGCCAGCAGCTTCAGCGGGAGGAGCACAGATACGCAGTATTTT. Translation: CASSFSGRSTDTQYF.

Here the CDR3 reads CASSVGLGSQPQHF. CDR3 coding DNA: TGTGCCAGCAGCGTAGGTTTAGGGAGCCAGCCCCAGCATTTT. The chain employs TRBV9 and TRBJ1-5; D not resolved. V dropped 0 bases and J dropped 7 bases, with 11 bases sitting between them. CDR1 and CDR2 (germline): SGDLS, YYNGEE. This CDR3 comprises 14 residues.